This T cell receptor (beta chain) was recovered during a study of identical twins. The study, taken as a whole, reports: Out-of-frame alpha sequences shared by twins showed excess low generation probability. Monozygotic twin pairs showed more out-of-frame TCR alpha sharing than models estimated.

A universal primer site was added by template switching, and unique molecular identifiers were carried by the cDNA. Using its own MiXCR run on the 5' RACE reads, TCRdb lists one record per CDR3 protein. The top ten clones hold under 4.5% of a sample with around 250,000 distinct CDR3 sequences, roughly 13% of them seen once. The CDR3 is 16 residues long. The ends were cut back, 3 bases at V and 3 bases at J, with 21 bases in the middle. The germline gives CDR1 DFQATT, CDR2 SNEGSKA (reference sequence). Every sampled donor was Caucasian and healthy. This clonotype was counted a few times. As yet, its antigen is unknown. This sample was shared with a second study, whose subject was yellow fever vaccine responses in identical twins.

This sequence originates from a woman aged 18-35 years in good health. Sequenced: memory (CD45RO+) T cells sorted from blood. The chain recombines TRBV20-1 with TRBJ2-7; D is perhaps TRBD1 or TRBD2 (5 bases each). Here the CDR3 DNA reads TGCAGTGCTAGGGGAATCCGGGACCTTAATAGCTACGAGCAGTACTTC. Its protein is CSARGIRDLNSYEQYF.